The 17 T cell receptor beta chains below come from one sample, sequenced in a study of T cell responses to AZD1222 COVID-19 vaccine. Clones were sequenced by immunoSEQ multiplex PCR, and TCRdb holds only the in-frame ones, with some missing. The sample has over 150,000 clones; about nine tenths are singletons. Sequenced here: peripheral blood, sampled on day 0 of AZD1222 vaccination. These receptors originate from an adult in good health.

This clone was seen only a few times. The chain joins TRBV5-1 to TRBJ2-7, with unresolved D. This CDR3 comprises 15 residues. Germline loops: CDR1 SGHRS, CDR2 YFSETQ. Trimming took 0 bases from V and 3 from J, leaving 13 bases between them. CDR3 residues: CASSLAARPLYEQYF. CDR3 DNA sequence: TGCGCCAGCAGCTTGGCCGCGCGGCCCCTCTACGAGCAGTACTTC.

The V and J genes are TRBV18 and TRBJ2-1; TRBD1 might be the D (6 bases). Germline values: CDR1 KGHSH, CDR2 LQKENI. V was pared by 6 bases and J by 3 bases, with 15 bases between. The CDR3 is 15 residues long. CDR3 nucleotides: TGTGCCAGCTCCCAGGACTTAGGGGGCTACAATGAGCAGTTCTTC. Translated: CASSQDLGGYNEQFF.

The V call is TRBV15, the J call TRBJ2-1, with 7 bases fitting TRBD1. Germline-derived CDR1 and CDR2 are LNHNV and YYDKDF (reference sequence). The V and J ends lost 2 bases and 2 bases, in that order; junction bases with no gene match: 6. This CDR3 comprises 16 residues. Here the CDR3 DNA reads TGTGCCACCAGCAGATTCCCCGGACAGGCCTACAATGAGCAGTTCTTC. It translates to CATSRFPGQAYNEQFF.

V gene TRBV18 combines with J gene TRBJ1-4; D is uncertain. Trimming left V 2 bases short and J 5 bases short, with 12 bases between. CDR1 KGHSH and CDR2 LQKENI come from the germline V gene. The length of the CDR3 is 15 residues. CDR3 coding DNA: TGTGCCAGCTCACCAGTTCCCATTTCGAATGAAAAACTGTTTTTT. This codes for CASSPVPISNEKLFF.

The chain recombines TRBV7-2 with TRBJ2-1; D call uncertain. The CDR3 is made up of 13 amino acids. Trimming cost V 5 bases and J 10 bases, with 15 bases left between them. Germline V lookup: CDR1 SGHTA, CDR2 FQGNSA. The CDR3 here is CASSETRAAEQFF. The CDR3 bases are TGTGCCAGCAGCGAAACACGCGCGGCGGAGCAGTTCTTC.

The rearrangement links TRBV6-1 to TRBJ2-2, with unresolved D. The V end was cut by 4 bases, the J end by 0 bases, with 12 bases between. The CDR3 sequence is 16 residues long. Germline CDR1 is MNHNS and CDR2 is SASEGT. The CDR3 sequence is CASSARAFANTGELFF. DNA for the CDR3: TGTGCCAGCAGTGCTCGGGCTTTCGCGAACACCGGGGAGCTGTTTTTT.

This chain joins TRBV5-5 and TRBJ2-7; D gene ambiguous. The germline CDR1 and CDR2 sequences are SGHKS and YYEKEE (reference sequence). The CDR3 consists of 12 residues. V shed 0 bases and J shed 5 bases, with 6 bases lying between them. In DNA form, the CDR3 reads TGTGCCAGCAGCTTGGCCGTCGACGAGCAGTACTTC. Its protein product is CASSLAVDEQYF. Based on the CDR3 plus reference TRBV5-5 and TRBJ2-7, the full variable domain is DAGVTQSPTHLIKTRGQQVTLRCSPISGHKSVSWYQQVLGQGPQFIFQYYEKEERGRGNFPDRFSARQFPNYSSELNVNALLLGDSALYLCASSLAVDEQYFGPGTRLTVT.

The genes are TRBV5-5 and TRBJ1-1, with a possible D match to TRBD1 (6 bases). The CDR3 runs to 17 residues. Germline V lookup: CDR1 SGHKS, CDR2 YYEKEE (reference sequence). Trimming cost V 4 bases and J 0 bases, with 19 bases left between them. For the CDR3, the DNA is TGTGCCAGCAGCCGCGCGGGGGCCCTAACCATGAACACTGAAGCTTTCTTT. Residues: CASSRAGALTMNTEAFF.

The chain employs TRBV11-2 and TRBJ2-1; no firm D call. V gave up 5 bases and J gave up 6 bases, with 20 bases separating them. Germline V lookup: CDR1 SGHAT, CDR2 FQNNGV. This CDR3 is 16 amino acids long. This CDR3 reads CASSPQPIPSGNEQFF. The DNA of the CDR3 is TGTGCCAGCAGCCCGCAACCAATCCCGAGTGGCAATGAGCAGTTCTTC.

This chain uses TRBV18 with TRBJ2-6; perhaps D is TRBD1 or TRBD2 (6 bases each). CDR3 length equals 16 residues. CDR1 and CDR2 from the germline V gene are KGHSH and LQKENI. The V end was cut by 1 base, the J end by 2 bases, with 9 bases between. The CDR3 region is CASSPRGGTGANVLTF. The CDR3 nucleotides are TGTGCCAGCTCACCACGAGGGGGGACTGGGGCCAACGTCCTGACTTTC.

The gene calls are TRBV28 and TRBJ1-3, with 10 bases aligning to TRBD1. Unmatched junction bases numbered 8, after V lost 7 bases and J lost 8 bases. From germline, CDR1 is MDHEN and CDR2 SYDVKM. The CDR3 extends over 14 amino acids. The CDR3 region is CASNLGGTGDTIYF. The CDR3 DNA follows: TGTGCCAGCAACCTAGGGGGGACAGGGGACACCATATATTTT. The whole variable domain, remainder taken from reference TRBV28 and TRBJ1-3, is DVKVTQSSRYLVKRTGEKVFLECVQDMDHENMFWYRQDPGLGLRLIYFSYDVKMKEKGDIPEGYSVSREKKERFSLILESASTNQTSMYLCASNLGGTGDTIYFGEGSWLTVV.

V and J are TRBV3-1 (or the pseudogene TRBV3-2) and TRBJ1-2; weak D call: TRBD1 (5 bases). Germline lookup yields CDR1 LGHDT and CDR2 YNNKEL (reference sequence). V lost 3 bases to trimming and J lost 2 bases, with 13 bases between them. The CDR3 has 15 residues. The CDR3, as DNA: TGTGCCAGCAGCCAGGAAAACAGGCCCAACTATGGCTACACCTTC. Encoded protein: CASSQENRPNYGYTF.

V and J are TRBV7-9 and TRBJ2-3; D unresolved. Germline-derived CDR1 and CDR2 are SEHNR and FQNEAQ (reference sequence). The CDR3 is 12 residues long. V gave up 2 bases and J gave up 6 bases, with 6 bases separating them. CDR3 region: CASSLFKDTQYF. The CDR3 region has the DNA TGTGCCAGCAGCTTATTTAAGGATACGCAGTATTTT.

A few counts support this clone. This chain uses TRBV2 with TRBJ1-6; the D gene is possibly TRBD1 (5 bases). The V and J ends lost 6 bases and 7 bases respectively, with 16 bases between them. Germline CDR1 and CDR2: SNHLY and FYNNEI. CDR3 size: 15 residues. Here the CDR3 DNA reads TGTGCCAGCAGGGCAACGGGGGTATCCAATTCACCCCTCCACTTT. Protein: CASRATGVSNSPLHF.

The chain recombines TRBV19 with TRBJ1-5; D unclear. The ends were cut back, 3 bases at V and 0 bases at J, with 9 bases in the middle. Germline V gene data show CDR1 as LNHDA and CDR2 as SQIVND (reference sequence). The CDR3 is made up of 15 amino acids. The CDR3 DNA sequence: TGTGCCAGTAGTATGGCGAGATATAGCAATCAGCCCCAGCATTTT. It yields the protein CASSMARYSNQPQHF. Supplemented by reference TRBV19 and TRBJ1-5, the full variable domain reads DGGITQSPKYLFRKEGQNVTLSCEQNLNHDAMYWYRQDPGQGLRLIYYSQIVNDFQKGDIAEGYSVSREKKESFPLTVTSAQKNPTAFYLCASSMARYSNQPQHFGDGTRLSIL.

The chain has TRBV3-1 (or the pseudogene TRBV3-2) and TRBJ2-4, with 7 bases that match TRBD2. The CDR3 runs 16 residues. CDR1 is LGHDT and CDR2 is YNNKEL in the germline V gene (reference sequence). With V trimmed by 4 bases and J by 9 bases, 15 bases remained unmatched. CDR3 amino acids: CASSLEDYSVAGIQYF. CDR3 bases: TGTGCCAGCAGCCTCGAGGACTATTCTGTAGCGGGCATTCAGTACTTC.

V is TRBV7-9 and J is TRBJ2-3; TRBD2 matches at 8 bases. The germline V gene encodes CDR1 SEHNR and CDR2 FQNEAQ (reference sequence). The junction had 14 bases not matched to a gene; V was cut back by 8 bases and J by 1 base. The CDR3 contains 17 residues. As DNA, the CDR3 is TGTGCCAGCTCCTCGAGGGCTAGCGGGTACCGCACAGATACGCAGTATTTT. Amino acids: CASSSRASGYRTDTQYF.